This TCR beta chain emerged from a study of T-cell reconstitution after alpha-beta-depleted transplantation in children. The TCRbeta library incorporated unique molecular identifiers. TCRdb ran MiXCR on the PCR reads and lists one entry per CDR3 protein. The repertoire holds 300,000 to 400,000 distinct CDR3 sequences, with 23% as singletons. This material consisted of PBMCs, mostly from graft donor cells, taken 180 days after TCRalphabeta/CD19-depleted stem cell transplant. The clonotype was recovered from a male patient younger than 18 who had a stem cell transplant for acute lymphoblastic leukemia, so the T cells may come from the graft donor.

CDR3 protein: CASTPATSYNEQFF. In nucleotides, the CDR3 is TGTGCCAGCACCCCGGCAACCTCCTACAATGAGCAGTTCTTC. The V call is TRBV7-6, the J call TRBJ2-1, with D unresolved. Germline V gene sequence: CDR1 SGHVS, CDR2 FNYEAQ. Trimming left V 7 bases short and J 0 bases short, with 10 bases between. The CDR3 has 14 residues.